A single sample is the source of the 25 T cell receptor beta chains below, sequenced in a study of T cells in Graves' hyperthyroidism and ophthalmopathy. RNA transcripts were the template for amplifying TCR beta CDR3 regions. Initially, a first-round RT-PCR of the TCR CDR3 employed the HTBI primer set. TCRdb analysed the multiplex PCR reads with MiXCR anew, one entry per CDR3 protein. The sample lists 640,000 or so distinct CDR3 sequences, 13% to 15% occurring once. Sample: blood. Every receptor here comes from a woman between 18 and 29 years old with Graves' ophthalmopathy.

This clonotype was observed a few times. The chain uses TRBV12-3 or TRBV12-4 and TRBJ1-5, with D possibly matching TRBD1 (5 bases). This CDR3 spans 18 amino acids. The V gene lost 6 bases and the J gene lost 4 bases, with 25 bases spanning the gap. The CDR3 region is CASSSPTWPGTGNQPQHF. The CDR3 nucleotides read TGTGCCAGCAGCTCCCCTACTTGGCCCGGGACGGGGAATCAGCCCCAGCATTTT.

This rearrangement joins TRBV7-9 to TRBJ2-6; TRBD1 aligns across 9 bases. The trim removed 6 bases at V and 0 bases at J, leaving 6 bases unmatched. Per the germline V gene, CDR1 is SEHNR and CDR2 is FQNEAQ (reference sequence). CDR3 length: 17 residues. The CDR3: CASSPTGGGSGANVLTF. Here the CDR3 DNA reads TGTGCCAGCAGTCCAACAGGGGGCGGCTCTGGGGCCAACGTCCTGACTTTC.

There are a few counts of this clonotype. The genes are TRBV29-1 and TRBJ2-5, with D maybe TRBD1 (7 bases). This CDR3 contains 16 residues. The germline V gene has CDR1 SQVTM and CDR2 ANQGSEA. V was shortened by 2 bases and J by 5 bases, with 21 bases between the two germline ends. In DNA, the CDR3 is TGCAGCGTTGAAATGGTGACAGGGTGGGCGGGGGAGACCCAGTACTTC. This translates into CSVEMVTGWAGETQYF. Looking up the rest from reference TRBV29-1 and TRBJ2-5 gives the full variable domain: SAVISQKPSRDICQRGTSLTIQCQVDSQVTMMFWYRQQPGQSLTLIATANQGSEATYESGFVIDKFPISRPNLTFSTLTVSNMSPEDSSIYLCSVEMVTGWAGETQYFGPGTRLLVL.

This clonotype turned up a few times. The chain links TRBV4-3 to TRBJ1-1; D is ambiguous. V was clipped by 0 bases and J by 6 bases, with 14 bases between them. The germline gives CDR1 LGHNA, CDR2 YSLEER. The CDR3 contains 15 residues. The DNA of the CDR3 is TGCGCCAGCAGCCAAGATTGGAAGCGGGCGGCTGAAGCTTTCTTT. This gives the protein CASSQDWKRAAEAFF.

This clonotype was seen more than once but under ten times. The chain combines TRBV14 with TRBJ2-7; 9 nucleotides align to TRBD1. Germline trimming cut 1 base from V and 3 bases from J; bases unmatched to any gene: 4. Germline CDR1 is SGHDN and CDR2 is FVKESK. The CDR3 extends over 15 amino acids. CDR3 in DNA: TGTGCCAGCAGCCAAGTTGGGACAGGGATCTACGAGCAGTACTTC. It codes for CASSQVGTGIYEQYF.

The chain combines TRBV19 with TRBJ2-1, with TRBD2 identical over 8 bases. The trim removed 0 bases at V and 0 bases at J, leaving 19 bases unmatched. Per the germline V gene, CDR1 is LNHDA and CDR2 is SQIVND (reference sequence). The CDR3 is 22 residues long. For the CDR3, the DNA is TGTGCCAGTAGTATAGATCTCCCCAGTAGCGGGAAACCCTTGAGCTCCTACAATGAGCAGTTCTTC. Translated: CASSIDLPSSGKPLSSYNEQFF. The full variable domain, rest sourced from reference TRBV19 and TRBJ2-1, is DGGITQSPKYLFRKEGQNVTLSCEQNLNHDAMYWYRQDPGQGLRLIYYSQIVNDFQKGDIAEGYSVSREKKESFPLTVTSAQKNPTAFYLCASSIDLPSSGKPLSSYNEQFFGPGTRLTVL.

The sample holds a few counts of this clonotype. The chain uses TRBV3-1 and TRBJ2-2; D not resolved. V lost 3 bases to trimming and J lost 2 bases, with 7 bases between them. The CDR3 runs to 14 residues. Germline CDR1 LGHDT, CDR2 YNNKEL (reference sequence). CDR3 in amino acids: CASSQTLNTGELFF. As DNA, the CDR3 is TGTGCCAGCAGCCAGACCTTAAACACCGGGGAGCTGTTTTTT.

V gene TRBV5-1 combines with J gene TRBJ2-7; the D gene is possibly TRBD2 (5 bases). From germline, CDR1 is SGHRS and CDR2 YFSETQ. The CDR3 extends over 16 amino acids. V dropped 4 bases and J dropped 2 bases, with 19 bases sitting between them. The CDR3 loop is CASSAPYRGRAYEQYF. The CDR3 region has the DNA TGCGCCAGCAGCGCACCCTACCGAGGGCGTGCCTACGAGCAGTACTTC.

This clonotype was counted between two and nine times. The junction and the germline gene differ at one end; a read error may be behind it. The V gene is TRBV29-1, the J gene TRBJ2-7; 10 nucleotides line up with TRBD1. This CDR3 has 15 residues. The V gene's germline CDR1 is SQVTM and CDR2 ANQGSEA. The CDR3 DNA follows: TGCGGCGTTGAAGATCAAAGGACAGGGGGCTACGAGCAGTACTTC. Protein: CGVEDQRTGGYEQYF.

This chain connects TRBV11-2 to TRBJ2-1; 9 positions match TRBD2. The CDR3 runs 17 residues. Losses at the gene ends were 0 bases for V and 5 bases for J; bases not matched to a gene: 8. From germline, CDR1 is SGHAT and CDR2 FQNNGV. The CDR3 is CASSLEGLAGSNNEQFF. CDR3 bases: TGTGCCAGCAGCTTAGAGGGGCTAGCGGGATCAAACAATGAGCAGTTCTTC. Together with reference TRBV11-2 and TRBJ2-1, the CDR3 gives the full variable domain: EAGVAQSPRYKIIEKRQSVAFWCNPISGHATLYWYQQILGQGPKLLIQFQNNGVVDDSQLPKDRFSAERLKGVDSTLKIQPAKLEDSAVYLCASSLEGLAGSNNEQFFGPGTRLTVL.

This clonotype has ten or more counts. The chain joins TRBV12-3 or TRBV12-4 to TRBJ1-6; the D is unclear. Trimming removed 1 base at V and 7 bases at J, with 11 bases between. The CDR3 is 15 amino acids. DNA for the CDR3: TGTGCCAGCAGTTTAGGGGCTCCGGGGAATTCACCCCTCCACTTT. Its protein is CASSLGAPGNSPLHF.

This clonotype came up many times. The chain is built from TRBV7-3 and TRBJ2-2; the D call may be TRBD1 or TRBD2 (6 bases each). CDR3 size: 17 residues. V lost 2 bases and J 2 bases, leaving 15 bases between the germline ends. Germline loops: CDR1 SGHTA, CDR2 FQGTGA. The CDR3 sequence is CASSLLGGDINTGELFF. The DNA of the CDR3 is TGTGCCAGCAGCTTATTAGGAGGGGACATTAACACCGGGGAGCTGTTTTTT.

The chain recombines TRBV28 with TRBJ1-2; D perhaps matches TRBD1 (5 bases). CDR3 length: 14 residues. From germline, CDR1 is MDHEN and CDR2 SYDVKM. Trimming removed 3 bases from V and 5 bases from J, with 13 bases in between. CDR3 in DNA: TGTGCCAGCAGTTTCGGAAAGGCAGGGTATGGCTACACCTTC. It translates to CASSFGKAGYGYTF.

Many counts were recorded for this clonotype. The DNA of the CDR3 is TGCAGTGCTAGAGCCGGATCAAACTACGAGCAGTACTTC. Translation: CSARAGSNYEQYF. The chain is built from TRBV20-1 and TRBJ2-7, with D unclear. Per germline, CDR1 DFQATT and CDR2 SNEGSKA (reference sequence). The CDR3 totals 13 residues. V gave up 1 base and J gave up 3 bases, with 10 bases separating them.

As for this clonotype: A much larger clone differs by one base, so this may be a read error. No conserved phenylalanine or tryptophan is present at the end of the CDR3, so a read error is the likely explanation. This sequence joins TRBV11-1 and TRBJ2-7; D is undetermined. The CDR3 spans 14 residues. From germline, CDR1 is SGHAT and CDR2 FQDESV (reference sequence). V was pared by 1 base and J by 0 bases, with 7 bases between. The CDR3 here is CASSLGHSSYEQYL. CDR3 nucleotides: TGTGCCAGCAGCTTAGGTCACAGCTCCTACGAGCAGTACCTC.

At least ten counts were recorded for this clonotype. The chain's CDR3 is CASSPAPNREQNNEQFF. In DNA, the CDR3 is TGTGCCAGCAGCCCAGCTCCTAATCGGGAGCAGAACAATGAGCAGTTCTTC. This rearrangement joins TRBV11-2 to TRBJ2-1, with a possible D match to TRBD2 (6 bases). Germline V gene data show CDR1 as SGHAT and CDR2 as FQNNGV. The CDR3 consists of 17 residues. V was trimmed by 5 bases and J by 5 bases, leaving 22 bases between them.

The chain couples TRBV24-1 to TRBJ2-2; 8 bases are a match to TRBD1. V lost 0 bases, J lost 1 base, and 6 bases stayed unmatched. CDR3 size: 18 residues. CDR1 and CDR2 from the germline V gene are KGHDR and SFDVKD. CDR3 residues: CATSDLYRTGRNTGELFF. CDR3 nucleotides: TGTGCCACCAGTGATTTGTATCGGACAGGGAGGAACACCGGGGAGCTGTTTTTT.

This clonotype appeared many times. V is TRBV6-2 or TRBV6-3 and J is TRBJ2-3; TRBD1 might be the D (6 bases). V was clipped by 6 bases and J by 2 bases, with 12 bases between them. This CDR3 region has 14 residues. CDR1 and CDR2 from the germline V gene are MNHEY and SVGEGT. CDR3 sequence (DNA): TGTGCCAGCAGATCCAGGGGTCCCACAGATACGCAGTATTTT. This translates into CASRSRGPTDTQYF.

This clonotype occurred many times. The rearrangement links TRBV12-3 or TRBV12-4 to TRBJ2-7; 8 nucleotides line up with TRBD1. The V segment lost 4 bases and the J segment 6 bases; nucleotides outside the gene matches: 8. The CDR3 covers 14 residues. This CDR3 reads CASSYRTGYGEQYF. The CDR3 DNA reads TGTGCCAGCAGTTACAGGACAGGGTACGGCGAGCAGTACTTC.

The chain joins TRBV4-3 to TRBJ2-7; TRBD1 matches 7 bases. The CDR3 spans 14 residues. CDR1 and CDR2 (germline): LGHNA, YSLEER. The J segment lost 5 bases and the V segment lost 4 bases, leaving 8 bases of the junction unmatched. CDR3: CASSPDRSTHEQYF. The CDR3 bases are TGCGCCAGCAGCCCGGACAGGTCGACACACGAGCAGTACTTC.

This clonotype was seen ten or more times. The genes are TRBV6-1 and TRBJ2-7; no reliable D call. V gave up 3 bases and J gave up 2 bases, with 29 bases separating them. The germline V gene encodes CDR1 MNHNS and CDR2 SASEGT. The CDR3 totals 20 residues. The CDR3 reads CASSESPLGSTHLWPYEQYF. CDR3 nucleotides: TGTGCCAGCAGTGAGAGCCCCCTTGGGTCGACCCACCTTTGGCCCTACGAGCAGTACTTC.

The chain uses TRBV7-3 and TRBJ1-6, with no clear D. Germline V gene lookup returns CDR1 SGHTA and CDR2 FQGTGA. Between the trimmed V and J ends, which lost 8 bases and 10 bases, there was a span of 15 bases. The CDR3 length is 13 residues. Here the CDR3 reads CASCQAGNSPLHF. DNA for the CDR3: TGTGCCAGCTGCCAGGCGGGGAACTCACCCCTCCACTTT.

This clonotype was seen many times. This chain links TRBV2 with TRBJ2-2; tentative D call: TRBD2 (6 bases). V was shortened by 2 bases and J by 0 bases, with 10 bases between the two germline ends. CDR1 is SNHLY, CDR2 FYNNEI, per germline. The CDR3 runs to 16 residues. The CDR3 is CASSESGPANTGELFF. The CDR3 region has the DNA TGTGCCAGCAGTGAAAGCGGGCCCGCGAACACCGGGGAGCTGTTTTTT.

This clonotype was seen only a few times. V is TRBV5-5 and J is TRBJ2-3; no clear D. Germline-derived CDR1 and CDR2 are SGHKS and YYEKEE (reference sequence). The CDR3 is 14 amino acids. V was shortened by 4 bases and J by 0 bases, with 9 bases between the two germline ends. The CDR3 region has the DNA TGTGCCAGCAGCGGATTATCGAGCACAGATACGCAGTATTTT. It codes for CASSGLSSTDTQYF.

This clonotype was counted many times. The chain recombines TRBV28 with TRBJ1-6; possibly TRBD1 for D (5 bases). Trimming removed 10 bases at V and 0 bases at J, with 19 bases between. Germline values: CDR1 MDHEN, CDR2 SYDVKM. The CDR3 has 17 amino acids. The CDR3 region is CATSLGGGSSYNSPLHF. The DNA of the CDR3 is TGTGCCACCTCCCTGGGGGGTGGAAGCTCCTATAATTCACCCCTCCACTTT. Full variable domain (missing parts from reference TRBV28 and TRBJ1-6): DVKVTQSSRYLVKRTGEKVFLECVQDMDHENMFWYRQDPGLGLRLIYFSYDVKMKEKGDIPEGYSVSREKKERFSLILESASTNQTSMYLCATSLGGGSSYNSPLHFGNGTRLTVT.